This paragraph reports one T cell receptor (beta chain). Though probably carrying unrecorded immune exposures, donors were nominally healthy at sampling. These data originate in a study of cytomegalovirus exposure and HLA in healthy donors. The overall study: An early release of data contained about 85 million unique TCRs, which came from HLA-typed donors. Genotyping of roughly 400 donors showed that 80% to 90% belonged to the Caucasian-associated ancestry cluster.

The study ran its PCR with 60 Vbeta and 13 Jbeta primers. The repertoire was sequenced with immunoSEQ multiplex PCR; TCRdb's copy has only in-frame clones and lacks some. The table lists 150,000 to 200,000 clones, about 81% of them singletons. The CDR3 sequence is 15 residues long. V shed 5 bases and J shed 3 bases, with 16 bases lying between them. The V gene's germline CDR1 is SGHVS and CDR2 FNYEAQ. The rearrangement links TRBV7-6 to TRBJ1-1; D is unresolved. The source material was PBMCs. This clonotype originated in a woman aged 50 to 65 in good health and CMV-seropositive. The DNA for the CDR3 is TGTGCCAGCAGCCAACTGGGCTCACGGCACACTGAAGCTTTCTTT. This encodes CASSQLGSRHTEAFF.